The present T cell receptor beta chain was sequenced within a study of patients and donors after allogeneic stem cell transplantation. One entry per CDR3 protein results from TCRdb running MiXCR on the RT-PCR reads. This table holds around 200,000 distinct CDR3 sequences, roughly two fifths found once. The CDR3 extends over 14 amino acids. Between the trimmed V and J ends, which lost 2 bases and 1 base, there was a span of 8 bases. The V gene's germline CDR1 is SGHVS and CDR2 FQNEAQ. This chain uses TRBV7-8 with TRBJ1-1; D gene uncertain. The TCR comes from a human donor who was either an allogeneic HSCT recipient or a stem cell or donor lymphocyte infusion donor (not recorded which). It is not recorded whose cells these are; they may come from a transplant donor. Material: blood, either unsorted or a sorted T cell fraction (not recorded which). The CDR3, as DNA: TGTGCCAGCAGCTTAAGCTCGGAGAACACTGAAGCTTTCTTT. As protein: CASSLSSENTEAFF.